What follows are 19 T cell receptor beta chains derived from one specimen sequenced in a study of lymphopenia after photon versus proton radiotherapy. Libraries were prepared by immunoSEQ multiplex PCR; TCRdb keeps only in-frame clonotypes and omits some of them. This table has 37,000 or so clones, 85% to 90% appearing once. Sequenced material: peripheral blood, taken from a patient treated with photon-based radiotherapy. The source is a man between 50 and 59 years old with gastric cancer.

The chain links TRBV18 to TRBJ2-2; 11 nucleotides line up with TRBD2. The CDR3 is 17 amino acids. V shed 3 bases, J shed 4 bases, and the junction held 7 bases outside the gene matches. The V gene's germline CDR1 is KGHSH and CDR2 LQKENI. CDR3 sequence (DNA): TGTGCCAGCTCACCCGTCACTAGCGGGAGACTCACCGGGGAGCTGTTTTTT. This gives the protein CASSPVTSGRLTGELFF.

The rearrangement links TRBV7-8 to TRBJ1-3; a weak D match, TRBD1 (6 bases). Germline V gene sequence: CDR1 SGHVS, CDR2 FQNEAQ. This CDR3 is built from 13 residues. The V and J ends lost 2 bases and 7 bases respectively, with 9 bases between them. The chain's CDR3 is CASSLNRVNTIYF. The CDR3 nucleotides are TGTGCCAGCAGCTTAAACAGGGTGAACACCATATATTTT.

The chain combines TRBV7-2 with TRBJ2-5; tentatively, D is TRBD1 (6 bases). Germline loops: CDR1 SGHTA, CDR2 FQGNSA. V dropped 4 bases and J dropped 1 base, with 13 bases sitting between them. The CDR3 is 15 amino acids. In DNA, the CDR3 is TGTGCCAGCAGCTCCCAGACAGGAATCCAAGAGACCCAGTACTTC. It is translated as CASSSQTGIQETQYF.

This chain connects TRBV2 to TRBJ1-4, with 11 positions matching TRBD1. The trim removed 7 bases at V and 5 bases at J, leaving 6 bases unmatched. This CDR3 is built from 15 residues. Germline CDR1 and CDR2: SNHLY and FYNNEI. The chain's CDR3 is CASTPWDRGNEKLFF. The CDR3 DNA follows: TGTGCCAGCACGCCCTGGGACAGGGGGAATGAAAAACTGTTTTTT.

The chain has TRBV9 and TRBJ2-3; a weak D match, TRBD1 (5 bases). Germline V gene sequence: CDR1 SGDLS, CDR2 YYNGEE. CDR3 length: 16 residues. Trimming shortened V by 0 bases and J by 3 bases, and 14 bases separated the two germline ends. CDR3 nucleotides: TGTGCCAGCAGCGTAGGAGGCAGGGTGGAGACAGATACGCAGTATTTT. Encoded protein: CASSVGGRVETDTQYF.

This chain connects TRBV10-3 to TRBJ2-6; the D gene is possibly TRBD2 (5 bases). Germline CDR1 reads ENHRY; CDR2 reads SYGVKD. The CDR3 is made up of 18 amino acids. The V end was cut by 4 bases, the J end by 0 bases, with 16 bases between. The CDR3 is CAISGRRQAGSGANVLTF. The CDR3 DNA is TGTGCCATCAGTGGTAGGAGGCAGGCAGGCTCTGGGGCCAACGTCCTGACTTTC.

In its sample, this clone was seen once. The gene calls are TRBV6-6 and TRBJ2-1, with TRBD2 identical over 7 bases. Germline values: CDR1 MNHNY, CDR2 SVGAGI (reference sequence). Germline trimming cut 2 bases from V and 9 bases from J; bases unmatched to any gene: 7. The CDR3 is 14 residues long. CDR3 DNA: TGTGCCAGCAGTTACGGCGGGAGCTTTTCTGAGCAGTTCTTC. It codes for CASSYGGSFSEQFF.

The CDR3 coding sequence is TGCGCCAGCAGCCTGACCCTTAGCGGGAGCTCCTACAATGAGCAGTTCTTC. Its protein is CASSLTLSGSSYNEQFF. The V gene is TRBV5-1, the J gene TRBJ2-1; TRBD2 aligns across 9 bases. CDR3 length equals 17 residues. The junction had 8 bases not matched to a gene; V was cut back by 4 bases and J by 0 bases. The germline gives CDR1 SGHRS, CDR2 YFSETQ.

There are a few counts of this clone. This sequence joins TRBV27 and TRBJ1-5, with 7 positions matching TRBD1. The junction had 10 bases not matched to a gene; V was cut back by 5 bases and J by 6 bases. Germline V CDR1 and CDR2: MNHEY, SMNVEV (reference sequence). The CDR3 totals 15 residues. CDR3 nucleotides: TGTGCCAGCAGTCGCGAGGGGGCTGGGGGTCAGCCCCAGCATTTT. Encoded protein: CASSREGAGGQPQHF.

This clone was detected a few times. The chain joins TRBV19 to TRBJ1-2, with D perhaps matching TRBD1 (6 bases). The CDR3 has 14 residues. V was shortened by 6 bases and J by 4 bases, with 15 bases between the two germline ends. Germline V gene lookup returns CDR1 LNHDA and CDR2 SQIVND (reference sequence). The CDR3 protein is CASRSRQDSYGYTF. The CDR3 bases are TGTGCCAGTAGATCCAGACAGGATTCCTATGGCTACACCTTC.

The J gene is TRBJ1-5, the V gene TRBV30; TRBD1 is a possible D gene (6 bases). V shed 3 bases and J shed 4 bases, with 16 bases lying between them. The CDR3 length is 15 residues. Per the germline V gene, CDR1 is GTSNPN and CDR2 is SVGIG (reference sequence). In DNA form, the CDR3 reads TGTGCCTGGAGCCGGTGGGACATCATGAATCAGCCCCAGCATTTT. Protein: CAWSRWDIMNQPQHF.

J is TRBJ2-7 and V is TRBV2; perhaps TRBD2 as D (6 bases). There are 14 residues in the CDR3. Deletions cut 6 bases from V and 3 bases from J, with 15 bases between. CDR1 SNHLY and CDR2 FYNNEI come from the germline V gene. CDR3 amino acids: CASRVGTGYYEQYF. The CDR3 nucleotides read TGTGCCAGCAGAGTGGGGACTGGCTACTACGAGCAGTACTTC.

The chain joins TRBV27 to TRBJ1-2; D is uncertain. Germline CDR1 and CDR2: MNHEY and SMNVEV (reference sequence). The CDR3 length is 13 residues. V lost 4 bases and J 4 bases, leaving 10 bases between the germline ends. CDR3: CASSWEGSYGYTF. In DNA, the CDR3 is TGTGCCAGCAGTTGGGAAGGGAGCTATGGCTACACCTTC.

CDR3 sequence (DNA): TGTGCCAGTAGACTCGGTAGGGATGGCAATCAGCCCCAGCATTTT. Amino acid sequence: CASRLGRDGNQPQHF. The chain recombines TRBV19 with TRBJ1-5, with no clear D. V lost 6 bases and J 2 bases, leaving 14 bases between the germline ends. The germline CDR1 and CDR2 sequences are LNHDA and SQIVND (reference sequence). The CDR3 spans 15 residues.

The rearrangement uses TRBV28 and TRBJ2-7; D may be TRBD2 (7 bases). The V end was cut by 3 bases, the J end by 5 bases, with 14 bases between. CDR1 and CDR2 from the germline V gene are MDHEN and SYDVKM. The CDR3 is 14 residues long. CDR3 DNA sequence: TGTGCCAGCAGTTTCCGGGGGGCGCGTGACGAGCAGTACTTC. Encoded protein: CASSFRGARDEQYF.

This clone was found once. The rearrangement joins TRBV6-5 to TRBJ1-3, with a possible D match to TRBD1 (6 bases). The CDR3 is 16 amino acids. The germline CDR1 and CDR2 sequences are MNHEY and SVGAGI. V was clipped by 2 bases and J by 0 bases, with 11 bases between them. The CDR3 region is CASSYDRPGSGNTIYF. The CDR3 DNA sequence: TGTGCCAGCAGTTACGACAGGCCCGGCTCTGGAAACACCATATATTTT.

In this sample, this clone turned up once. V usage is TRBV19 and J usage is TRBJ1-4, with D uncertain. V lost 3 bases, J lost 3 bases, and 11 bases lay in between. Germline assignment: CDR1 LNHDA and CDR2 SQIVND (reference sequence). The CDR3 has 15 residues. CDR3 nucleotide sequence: TGTGCCAGTAGTATGATGGCCGCCTCTAATGAAAAACTGTTTTTT. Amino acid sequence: CASSMMAASNEKLFF.

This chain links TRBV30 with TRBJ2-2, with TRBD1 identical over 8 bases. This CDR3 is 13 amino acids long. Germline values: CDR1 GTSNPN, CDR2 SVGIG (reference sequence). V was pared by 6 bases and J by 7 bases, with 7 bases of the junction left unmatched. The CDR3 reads CACRRQGFGELFF. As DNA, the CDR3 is TGTGCCTGCAGGAGACAGGGGTTCGGGGAGCTGTTTTTT.

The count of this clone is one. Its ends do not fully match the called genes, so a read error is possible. The CDR3 sequence: CATTRETIIF. CDR3 DNA: TGTGCCACCACCCGGGAGACAATAATTTTC. The chain combines TRBV11-3 with TRBJ2-7, with D perhaps TRBD2 (6 bases). The CDR3 is 10 amino acids. Germline V gene data show CDR1 as SGHNT and CDR2 as YENEEA.